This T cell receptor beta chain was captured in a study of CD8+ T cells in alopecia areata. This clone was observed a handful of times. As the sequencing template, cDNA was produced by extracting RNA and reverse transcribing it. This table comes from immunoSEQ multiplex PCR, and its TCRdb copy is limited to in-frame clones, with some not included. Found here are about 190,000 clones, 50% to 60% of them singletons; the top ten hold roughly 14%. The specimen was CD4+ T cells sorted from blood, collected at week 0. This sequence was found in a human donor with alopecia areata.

The CDR3 region has the DNA TGTGCCAGTAGGAACCCTAAAATAGCCAAAAACATTCAGTACTTC. It specifies CASRNPKIAKNIQYF. This chain links TRBV19 with TRBJ2-4; no definite D call. CDR3 length equals 15 residues. Germline V gives CDR1 LNHDA, CDR2 SQIVND (reference sequence). V lost 6 bases and J lost 0, with 12 bases in between.